A selection of T cell receptor beta chains follows, all from one sample in a study of control samples from healthy donors and cancer patients. Measured with immunoSEQ multiplex PCR; TCRdb has only the in-frame clones, and not every one. The sample lists some 45,000 clones; over 80% were seen once. The sample was blood. The source of these receptors is a man aged 55 to 70 in good health. Each CDR3 is given with its conserved first and last residue. A D gene is named only where the DNA matches it firmly. Only part of the rows carry a size: once, few, many, or a class if the clone is expanded.

J gene,D gene,V gene,clone size,CDR3 DNA,CDR3 protein
TRBJ2-3,TRBD2,TRBV18,NA,TGTGCCAGCTCACCGCCTAGCGGGAGCACAGATACGCAGTATTTT,CASSPPSGSTDTQYF
TRBJ2-1,NA,TRBV5-1,NA,TGCGCCAGCAGCCTACAGGCCAGCTCCTACAATGAGCAGTTCTTC,CASSLQASSYNEQFF
TRBJ1-6,NA,TRBV5-6,NA,TGTGCCAGCAGGATGCGGGACTCCAATTCACCCCTCCACTTT,CASRMRDSNSPLHF
TRBJ1-5,NA,TRBV7-2,NA,TGTGCCAGCAGCGGCCGGGGGAAGCCCCAGCATTTT,CASSGRGKPQHF
TRBJ1-2,TRBD1,TRBV6-2/TRBV6-3,NA,TGTGCCAGCAGTTACTCGTGGCAGGGGGCCGGCGGCTACACCTTC,CASSYSWQGAGGYTF
TRBJ1-5,NA,TRBV10-2,NA,TGCGCCAGCAGTGAGTCCAGCGTCAATCAGCCCCAGCATTTT,CASSESSVNQPQHF
TRBJ1-1,NA,TRBV7-9,few,TGTGCCAGCAGCTTAGCAAGTGAACGCGGTGAAGCTTTCTTT,CASSLASERGEAFF
TRBJ1-2,NA,TRBV21-1,NA,TGTGCCAGCAGCAAAGAGAGTGGGGGAGTTGACTATGGCTACACCTTC,CASSKESGGVDYGYTF
TRBJ1-1,NA,TRBV11-2,NA,TGTGCCAGCAGCTTATCGGGGAACTCTGAAGCTTTCTTT,CASSLSGNSEAFF
TRBJ1-1,NA,TRBV28,few,TGTGCCAGCAGTTTTGGGGGAAACACTGAAGCTTTCTTT,CASSFGGNTEAFF
TRBJ2-1,NA,TRBV28,NA,TGTGCCAGCAGCCTCGGACTCCTAACCATCTACAATGAGCAGTTCTTC,CASSLGLLTIYNEQFF
TRBJ2-2,TRBD1,TRBV11-2,NA,TGTGCCAGCAGCTTAGGGTGGGGACAGGGAAACACCGGGGAGCTGTTTTTT,CASSLGWGQGNTGELFF
TRBJ1-1,NA,TRBV12-3/TRBV12-4,NA,TGTGCCAGCAGTTGGTCTCAGACGGCTTTCTTT,CASSWSQTAFF
TRBJ1-1,NA,TRBV5-5,NA,TGTGCCAGCAGCTTGGGGACACGGAGGGAAGCTTTCTTT,CASSLGTRREAFF
TRBJ2-5,TRBD2,TRBV5-8,NA,TGTGCCAGCCGGAGCGGGAGGGCCTCCCGAGAGACCCAGTACTTC,CASRSGRASRETQYF
TRBJ2-5,TRBD1,TRBV12-5,NA,TGTGCTAGTGTCCCCGGGACAGGGGGGGAGACCCAGTACTTC,CASVPGTGGETQYF
TRBJ1-1,NA,TRBV25-1,NA,TGTGCCAGCAGTTATTCCCCCATTAAGACTCTTAGGGACACTGAAGCTTTCTTT,CASSYSPIKTLRDTEAFF
TRBJ2-3,TRBD2,TRBV4-1,few,TGCGCCAGCAGCCAGGGGGAGCTAGCGGGAGGGGTTACGGATACGCAGTATTTT,CASSQGELAGGVTDTQYF
TRBJ2-2,NA,TRBV24-1,NA,TGTGCCACCAGTGATACCGCGGGCCGCACTAACACCGGGGAGCTGTTTTTT,CATSDTAGRTNTGELFF
TRBJ2-5,NA,TRBV5-6,NA,TGTGCCAGCAGCCGAGAGGAGACCCAGTACTTC,CASSREETQYF
TRBJ1-3,NA,TRBV7-2,few,TGTGCCAGCAGCTTAGAAGGAGTTGGAAACACCATATATTTT,CASSLEGVGNTIYF
TRBJ1-6,NA,TRBV6-5,few,TGTGCCAGCAGTCCTCCCCGGGGGCCTAATTCACCCCTCCACTTT,CASSPPRGPNSPLHF
TRBJ2-1,NA,TRBV9,NA,TGTGCCAGCAGCCCCCGGGACTCAATTAGCTCCTACAATGAGCAGTTCTTC,CASSPRDSISSYNEQFF
TRBJ1-3,NA,TRBV3-1/TRBV3-2,NA,TGTGCCAGCAGCCATAACCCCCTCCGGAGCTCTGGAAACACCATATATTTT,CASSHNPLRSSGNTIYF
TRBJ1-4,NA,TRBV5-8,NA,TGTGCCAGCAGCCGCCCCATTCGGGTTTTGGAAAAACTGTTTTTT,CASSRPIRVLEKLFF
TRBJ1-2,TRBD1,TRBV5-5,NA,TGTGCCAGCAGTTCCGGGACAGGGCTTAGGTACGCTTATGGCTACACCTTC,CASSSGTGLRYAYGYTF
TRBJ2-3,NA,TRBV4-2,NA,TGTGCCAGCAGCCAAGTGGGTGGGGATACGCAGTATTTT,CASSQVGGDTQYF
TRBJ1-6,NA,TRBV6-5,NA,TGTGCCAGCAGGCAGGAGGTTTCCTATAATTCACCCCTCCACTTT,CASRQEVSYNSPLHF
TRBJ2-2,TRBD1,TRBV18,NA,TGTGCCAGCTCACCATTTCCGGGACAGGGTCACACCGGGGAGCTGTTTTTT,CASSPFPGQGHTGELFF
TRBJ2-1,NA,TRBV7-9,NA,TGTGCCAGCAGCTTAGCTGGGACCCTTAACAATGAGCAGTTCTTC,CASSLAGTLNNEQFF
TRBJ1-5,NA,TRBV25-1,NA,TGTGCCAGCAGTGATAGTCGAGGGGGACGACAGCCCCAGCATTTT,CASSDSRGGRQPQHF
TRBJ2-3,NA,TRBV10-1,NA,TGCGCCAGTGAAGATGGGGGAGGTACGCCAGATACGCAGTATTTT,CASEDGGGTPDTQYF
TRBJ2-1,TRBD2,TRBV19,NA,TGTGCCAGTAGTATCGAAACGGGAGGGCCACCAAATGAGCAGTTCTTC,CASSIETGGPPNEQFF
TRBJ2-2,NA,TRBV7-2,NA,TGTGCCAGCAGCACATGGACCGGGGAGCTGTTTTTT,CASSTWTGELFF